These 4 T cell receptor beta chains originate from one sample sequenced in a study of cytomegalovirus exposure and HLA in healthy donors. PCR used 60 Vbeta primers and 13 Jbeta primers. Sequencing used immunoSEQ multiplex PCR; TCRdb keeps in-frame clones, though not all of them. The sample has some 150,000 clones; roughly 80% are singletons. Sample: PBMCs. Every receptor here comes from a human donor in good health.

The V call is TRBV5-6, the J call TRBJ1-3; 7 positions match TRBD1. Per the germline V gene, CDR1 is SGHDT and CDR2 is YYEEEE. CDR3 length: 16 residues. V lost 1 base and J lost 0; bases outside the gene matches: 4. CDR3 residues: CASSLTNRGSGNTIYF. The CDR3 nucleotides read TGTGCCAGCAGCTTGACTAACAGGGGCTCTGGAAACACCATATATTTT.

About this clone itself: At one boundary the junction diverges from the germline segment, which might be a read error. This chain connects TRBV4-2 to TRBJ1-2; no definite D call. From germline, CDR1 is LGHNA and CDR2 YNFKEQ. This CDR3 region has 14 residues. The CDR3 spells CASSQEISNYGYPF. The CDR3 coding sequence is TGTGCCAGCAGCCAAGAGATCTCAAACTATGGCTACCCCTTC.

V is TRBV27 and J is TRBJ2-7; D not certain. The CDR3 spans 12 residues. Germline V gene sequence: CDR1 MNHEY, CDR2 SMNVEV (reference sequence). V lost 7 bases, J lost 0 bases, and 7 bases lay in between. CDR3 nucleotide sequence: TGTGCCAGCATTCTAAGCTCCTACGAGCAGTACTTC. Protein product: CASILSSYEQYF.

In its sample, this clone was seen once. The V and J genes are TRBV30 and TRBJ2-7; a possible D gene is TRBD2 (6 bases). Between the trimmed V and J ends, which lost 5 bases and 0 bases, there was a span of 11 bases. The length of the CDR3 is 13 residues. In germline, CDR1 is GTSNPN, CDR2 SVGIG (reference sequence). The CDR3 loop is CAWAGSYSYEQYF. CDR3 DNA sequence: TGTGCCTGGGCGGGGAGTTACTCCTACGAGCAGTACTTC.